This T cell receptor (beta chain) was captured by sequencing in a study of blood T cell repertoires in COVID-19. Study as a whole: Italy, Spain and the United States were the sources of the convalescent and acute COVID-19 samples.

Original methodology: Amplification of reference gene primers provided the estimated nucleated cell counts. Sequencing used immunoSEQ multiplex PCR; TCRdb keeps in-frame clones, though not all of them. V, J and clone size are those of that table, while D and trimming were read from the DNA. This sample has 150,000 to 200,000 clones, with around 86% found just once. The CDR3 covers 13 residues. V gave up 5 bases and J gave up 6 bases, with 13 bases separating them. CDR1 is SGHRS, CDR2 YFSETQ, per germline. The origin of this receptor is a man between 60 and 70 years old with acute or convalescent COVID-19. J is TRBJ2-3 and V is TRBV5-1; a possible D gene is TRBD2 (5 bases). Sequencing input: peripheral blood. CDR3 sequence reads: CASRTLDGDTQYF. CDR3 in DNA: TGCGCCAGCAGAACACTAGACGGGGATACGCAGTATTTT.